This TCR beta chain emerged from a study of OX40 agonist ivuxolimab in advanced cancers. General study findings and limits: With doses of 0.1 to 3.0 mg/kg, CD4+ and CD8+ blood T cells had undergone clonal expansion by week 6. Some nonresponders additionally presented with little normalized T-cell clonal expansion. On average, a greater number of expanded clones characterised CD8+ T cells relative to CD4+.

This clone has a handful of counts. Its antigen is not known. The table came from immunoSEQ multiplex PCR; TCRdb's copy has only in-frame clones and leaves some out. The table includes over 75,000 clones, about 89% detected once. Per the germline V gene, CDR1 is MDHEN and CDR2 is SYDVKM. V shed 4 bases and J shed 8 bases, with 11 bases lying between them. The CDR3 totals 12 residues. The rearrangement uses TRBV28 and TRBJ1-2; D might be TRBD1 (6 bases). Source: CD4+ or CD8+ T cells sorted from blood, taken in a trial of the OX40 agonist ivuxolimab. This receptor was taken from an adult with an advanced solid tumor such as melanoma, head and neck, liver or kidney cancer. DNA for the CDR3: TGTGCCAGCAGTTCCTCAGGGGAGGGCTACACCTTC. The encoded protein is CASSSSGEGYTF.